This entry lists 32 T cell receptor beta chains sequenced from one sample in a study of T cells in Graves' hyperthyroidism and ophthalmopathy. Template material for amplifying TCR beta CDR3 regions consisted of RNA transcripts. In the first-round RT-PCR of the TCR CDR3, the HTBI primer set was used. One entry per CDR3 protein results from TCRdb running MiXCR on the multiplex PCR reads. This sample has approximately 600,000 distinct CDR3 sequences, with less than 25% found just once. Material for sequencing was blood. These receptors were obtained from a man aged 30-40 years with Graves' ophthalmopathy.

In nucleotides, the CDR3 is TGTGCCAGCAGCTTAGATGGGACAGGCTACGAGCAGTACTTC. It encodes CASSLDGTGYEQYF. This chain links TRBV7-6 with TRBJ2-7; 8 nucleotides match TRBD1. This CDR3 region has 14 residues. Germline assignment: CDR1 SGHVS and CDR2 FNYEAQ. V gave up 1 base and J gave up 3 bases; unmatched junction bases: 2.

The V gene is TRBV14, the J gene TRBJ2-5; D is possibly TRBD2 (7 bases). The CDR3 has 17 amino acids. The V gene lost 6 bases and the J gene lost 1 base, with 21 bases spanning the gap. The germline CDR1 and CDR2 sequences are SGHDN and FVKESK. The CDR3 spells CASSPRRGRGAQETQYF. The CDR3 nucleotides are TGTGCCAGCAGTCCCCGGCGGGGGCGGGGTGCCCAAGAGACCCAGTACTTC.

This clonotype was seen at least ten times. The chain employs TRBV7-2 and TRBJ2-5; TRBD2 aligns across 10 bases. Per the germline V gene, CDR1 is SGHTA and CDR2 is FQGNSA. J lost 7 bases, V lost 5 bases, and 13 bases had no gene match. The CDR3 sequence is 16 residues long. CDR3 nucleotides: TGTGCCAGCAGCCCGTGGACTAGCGGAGAATTGGGGACCCAGTACTTC. Translating gives CASSPWTSGELGTQYF.

This clonotype was recorded many times. The CDR3 nucleotides read TGTGCCAGCAGCCACTCCGGACAGGACGAGCAGTACTTC. Its protein product is CASSHSGQDEQYF. The J gene is TRBJ2-7, the V gene TRBV3-1; 7 bases are shared with TRBD1. The CDR3 extends over 13 amino acids. Trimming took 3 bases from V and 5 from J; bases not matched to a gene: 4. Germline CDR1 is LGHDT and CDR2 is YNNKEL (reference sequence).

In this sample, this clonotype turned up once. This may be a read error: a much more frequent sequence differs by one nucleotide. Without the conserved terminal phenylalanine or tryptophan, this CDR3 likely stems from a read error. The chain couples TRBV18 to TRBJ2-7, with a weak D call TRBD1 (6 bases). The CDR3 is 14 residues long. V was shortened by 2 bases and J by 2 bases, with 10 bases between the two germline ends. Germline V lookup: CDR1 KGHSH, CDR2 LQKENI. Written as DNA, the CDR3 is TGTGCCAGCTCACCAGAGCAGGGGCCCTACGAGCAGTACCTC. Encoded protein: CASSPEQGPYEQYL.

The chain carries TRBV19 and TRBJ2-2, with 9 bases fitting TRBD1. V was clipped by 6 bases and J by 2 bases; unmatched bases: 4. The CDR3 runs to 15 residues. Looked up from germline, CDR1 is LNHDA and CDR2 is SQIVND (reference sequence). The CDR3 DNA reads TGTGCCAGTAGCAAACAGGGGGCAAACACCGGGGAGCTGTTTTTT. Amino acid sequence: CASSKQGANTGELFF. Full variable domain (missing parts from reference TRBV19 and TRBJ2-2): DGGITQSPKYLFRKEGQNVTLSCEQNLNHDAMYWYRQDPGQGLRLIYYSQIVNDFQKGDIAEGYSVSREKKESFPLTVTSAQKNPTAFYLCASSKQGANTGELFFGEGSRLTVL.

The chain combines TRBV20-1 with TRBJ2-7; 11 bases are shared with TRBD2. The CDR3 is 14 amino acids. Germline lookup yields CDR1 DFQATT and CDR2 SNEGSKA (reference sequence). V lost 0 bases, J lost 7 bases, and 5 bases stayed unmatched. The CDR3 nucleotides are TGCAGTGCTAGAGATGGGGGACTAGCGGAAGAGCAGTACTTC. This translates into CSARDGGLAEEQYF.

This clonotype was seen a few times. The chain has TRBV7-8 and TRBJ1-2, with 7 bases fitting TRBD1. Germline V lookup: CDR1 SGHVS, CDR2 FQNEAQ. Trimming removed 2 bases from V and 8 bases from J; junction bases left unmatched: 5. This CDR3 has 13 residues. DNA for the CDR3: TGTGCCAGCAGCTTAACCCAGGGGGTGGGCTACACCTTC. Protein: CASSLTQGVGYTF.

This clonotype was detected many times. The V gene is TRBV28, the J gene TRBJ1-1, with D perhaps TRBD1 (5 bases). This CDR3 spans 15 amino acids. Trimming took 6 bases from V and 2 from J, leaving 16 bases between them. Per the germline V gene, CDR1 is MDHEN and CDR2 is SYDVKM. DNA for the CDR3: TGTGCCAGCAGCTCCGGAGGCAGGGAAAACACTGAAGCTTTCTTT. Protein: CASSSGGRENTEAFF.

This clonotype has a handful of counts. The chain couples TRBV7-6 to TRBJ2-7; tentatively, D is TRBD1 (6 bases). CDR3 size: 15 residues. The germline V and J ends were trimmed by 1 base and 3 bases, with 13 bases remaining between them. Germline CDR1 and CDR2: SGHVS and FNYEAQ. This CDR3 reads CASSLDLGHHYEQYF. The CDR3 nucleotides read TGTGCCAGCAGCTTAGATTTGGGACACCACTACGAGCAGTACTTC.

The chain joins TRBV27 to TRBJ1-5; the D gene is possibly TRBD1 (5 bases). CDR1 is MNHEY, CDR2 SMNVEV, per germline (reference sequence). V was pared by 10 bases and J by 6 bases, with 13 bases between. This CDR3 contains 12 residues. In nucleotides, the CDR3 is TGTGCCACCCAGGGTTCGGGTCAGCCCCAGCATTTT. This sequence encodes CATQGSGQPQHF.

This clonotype was seen ten or more times. CDR3 DNA sequence: TGCAGTGCTAGAGACCCCGACAGAACCTACGAGCAGTACTTC. Amino acids: CSARDPDRTYEQYF. The rearrangement joins TRBV20-1 to TRBJ2-7; TRBD1 is a possible D gene (5 bases). Germline V gene data show CDR1 as DFQATT and CDR2 as SNEGSKA (reference sequence). CDR3 length equals 14 residues. The V end lost 0 bases, the J end lost 2 bases, and 11 bases lay between the germline ends.

This chain connects TRBV7-9 to TRBJ2-4; 9 bases agree with TRBD1. Germline trimming cut 5 bases from V and 12 bases from J; bases unmatched to any gene: 8. Germline V gene lookup returns CDR1 SEHNR and CDR2 FQNEAQ (reference sequence). The CDR3 is 13 amino acids. The CDR3 DNA reads TGTGCCAGCAGCCCAGGGGGACAGGGCCCTCAGTACTTC. Translating it yields CASSPGGQGPQYF.

This clonotype was detected once. This sequence joins TRBV24-1 and TRBJ2-5; 8 bases are shared with TRBD1. V lost 4 bases and J lost 5; bases outside the gene matches: 5. Per the germline V gene, CDR1 is KGHDR and CDR2 is SFDVKD. The CDR3 has 14 amino acids. CDR3 nucleotide sequence: TGTGCCACCAGTGAGACAGGGGTTCGGGAGACCCAGTACTTC. This codes for CATSETGVRETQYF.

The chain combines TRBV19 with TRBJ1-5; 12 nucleotides match TRBD1. Trimming cost V 5 bases and J 3 bases; bases outside gene matches: 8. Germline V gene sequence: CDR1 LNHDA, CDR2 SQIVND (reference sequence). The CDR3 runs to 17 residues. CDR3 protein: CASSSPGTGGFNQPQHF. In nucleotides, the CDR3 is TGTGCCAGTAGTTCCCCCGGGACAGGGGGCTTCAATCAGCCCCAGCATTTT. The complete variable domain, with remaining parts taken from reference TRBV19 and TRBJ1-5, reads DGGITQSPKYLFRKEGQNVTLSCEQNLNHDAMYWYRQDPGQGLRLIYYSQIVNDFQKGDIAEGYSVSREKKESFPLTVTSAQKNPTAFYLCASSSPGTGGFNQPQHFGDGTRLSIL.

This clonotype was counted once. The chain is built from TRBV24-1 and TRBJ2-3; 14 bases are a match to TRBD2. The ends lost 9 bases at V and 6 bases at J; junction bases unmatched: 10. CDR3 length equals 16 residues. Germline CDR1 KGHDR, CDR2 SFDVKD. CDR3 DNA: TGTGCCACCGGATCCCCGGGACTAGCGGGAGTGGATACGCAGTATTTT. This codes for CATGSPGLAGVDTQYF.

There are a few counts of this clonotype. Relative to the germline gene, one junction end is altered; a read error may explain this. The V call is TRBV20-1, the J call TRBJ2-7; D is perhaps TRBD1 (6 bases). In germline, CDR1 is DFQATT, CDR2 SNEGSKA (reference sequence). The CDR3 extends over 15 amino acids. As DNA, the CDR3 is TGCAGTGCAAGAGGGGGAACAGGGTCCTCCCGCGAGCAGTACTTC. It specifies CSARGGTGSSREQYF.

This clonotype has more than one count but fewer than ten. This rearrangement joins TRBV7-9 to TRBJ2-1; the D gene is possibly TRBD2 (5 bases). V was clipped by 3 bases and J by 12 bases, with 24 bases between them. CDR3 size: 16 residues. CDR1 is SEHNR, CDR2 FQNEAQ, per germline (reference sequence). In DNA form, the CDR3 reads TGTGCCAGCAGCTTCCTTGAGTTGCGGGTGGGGAGAGGGCAGTTCTTC. Translation gives CASSFLELRVGRGQFF.

This clonotype was detected ten times or more. The chain uses TRBV11-1 and TRBJ2-3, with TRBD2 as a possible D gene (5 bases). The V end lost 5 bases, the J end lost 2 bases, and 14 bases lay between the germline ends. The CDR3 is 15 amino acids. Per germline, CDR1 SGHAT and CDR2 FQDESV (reference sequence). The CDR3 spells CASSVLGSTTDTQYF. The CDR3 DNA reads as TGTGCCAGCAGCGTCCTAGGGAGCACCACAGATACGCAGTATTTT.

The chain recombines TRBV20-1 with TRBJ2-7; 7 positions match TRBD1. CDR1 and CDR2 from the germline V gene are DFQATT and SNEGSKA (reference sequence). V was clipped by 6 bases and J by 2 bases; unmatched bases: 7. CDR3 length: 13 amino acids. The CDR3 sequence: CSAADRATYEQYF. The CDR3 DNA follows: TGCAGTGCCGCAGACAGGGCAACCTACGAGCAGTACTTC.

This chain links TRBV7-8 with TRBJ2-7; D assignment may be TRBD1 or TRBD2 (5 bases each). From germline, CDR1 is SGHVS and CDR2 FQNEAQ. The CDR3 is 13 amino acids. Trimming took off 2 bases at V and 5 bases at J, with 10 bases between the two ends. CDR3 nucleotides: TGTGCCAGCAGCTTACTGGGGGTCGACGAGCAGTACTTC. It codes for CASSLLGVDEQYF. The whole variable domain, remainder taken from reference TRBV7-8 and TRBJ2-7, is GAGVSQSPRYKVAKRGQDVALRCDPISGHVSLFWYQQALGQGPEFLTYFQNEAQLDKSGLPSDRFFAERPEGSVSTLKIQRTQQEDSAVYLCASSLLGVDEQYFGPGTRLTVT.

There are many counts of this clonotype. V and J are TRBV11-2 and TRBJ1-1; unclear D gene. This CDR3 is built from 16 residues. Trimming removed 7 bases from V and 0 bases from J, with 18 bases in between. CDR1 is SGHAT and CDR2 is FQNNGV in the germline V gene. CDR3 protein: CASTWEPSRMNTEAFF. DNA of the CDR3: TGTGCCAGCACTTGGGAACCGAGCAGAATGAACACTGAAGCTTTCTTT. The entire variable domain, with the rest obtained from reference TRBV11-2 and TRBJ1-1, is as follows: EAGVAQSPRYKIIEKRQSVAFWCNPISGHATLYWYQQILGQGPKLLIQFQNNGVVDDSQLPKDRFSAERLKGVDSTLKIQPAKLEDSAVYLCASTWEPSRMNTEAFFGQGTRLTVV.

Only a few counts were recorded for this clonotype. The CDR3 sequence is CASSFYDGGGETQYF. CDR3 nucleotide sequence: TGTGCCAGCAGCTTCTACGACGGCGGGGGAGAGACCCAGTACTTC. The chain uses TRBV7-8 and TRBJ2-5; 7 positions match TRBD2. V was pared by 3 bases and J by 4 bases, with 8 bases of the junction left unmatched. CDR1 SGHVS and CDR2 FQNEAQ come from the germline V gene. CDR3 length: 15 residues.

This clonotype has more than one count but fewer than ten. The chain joins TRBV14 to TRBJ2-1; perhaps TRBD2 as D (5 bases). V was trimmed by 4 bases and J by 10 bases, leaving 32 bases between them. Germline-derived CDR1 and CDR2 are SGHDN and FVKESK. The CDR3 totals 19 residues. The CDR3 region has the DNA TGTGCCAGCAGCCTAAGCTTTGAAGGGATTGTAAGCGGCCCCTGGGAGCAGTTCTTC. Its translation: CASSLSFEGIVSGPWEQFF.

This clonotype was counted a few times. The CDR3 DNA reads TGTGCCAGCAGCTTGACGGGGTTAAACAATCAGCCCCAGCATTTT. It specifies CASSLTGLNNQPQHF. The chain uses TRBV7-2 and TRBJ1-5; D not certain. The CDR3 is 15 residues long. V was shortened by 3 bases and J by 3 bases, with 12 bases between the two germline ends. Germline CDR1 SGHTA, CDR2 FQGNSA.

As for this clonotype: A much larger clone lies one base from this, so it may be a read error. The chain joins TRBV12-3 or TRBV12-4 to TRBJ2-5, with D uncertain. Trimming removed 4 bases from V and 3 bases from J, with 6 bases in between. The CDR3 has 12 residues. The CDR3 DNA is TGTGCCAGCAGTTCGGACGAAGAGACCCAGTACTTC. Protein product: CASSSDEETQYF.

The sample holds a few counts of this clonotype. The rearrangement uses TRBV20-1 and TRBJ2-1; TRBD2 is a possible D gene (7 bases). V was shortened by 5 bases and J by 9 bases, with 14 bases between the two germline ends. Germline-derived CDR1 and CDR2 are DFQATT and SNEGSKA (reference sequence). The CDR3 spans 12 residues. The CDR3: CSAPKGGSEQFF. CDR3 sequence (DNA): TGCAGTGCTCCCAAGGGGGGGAGTGAGCAGTTCTTC.

V gene TRBV7-3 combines with J gene TRBJ2-7, with 9 bases identical to TRBD1. The CDR3 runs 16 residues. Germline trimming cut 0 bases from V and 6 bases from J; bases unmatched to any gene: 9. In germline, CDR1 is SGHTA, CDR2 FQGTGA. CDR3 sequence: CASSLTGGQGFCEQYF. The DNA of the CDR3 is TGTGCCAGCAGCTTAACAGGGGGACAGGGTTTTTGCGAGCAGTACTTC.

This clonotype was detected many times. The chain links TRBV7-2 to TRBJ2-1; 8 bases are shared with TRBD2. J was trimmed by 8 bases and V by 7 bases; bases with no gene match: 7. The CDR3 has 13 amino acids. Germline V CDR1 and CDR2: SGHTA, FQGNSA. DNA of the CDR3: TGTGCCAGCACCGGGAGGGTCAGCGATGAGCAGTTCTTC. Translating gives CASTGRVSDEQFF.

The J gene is TRBJ2-7, the V gene TRBV9, with D perhaps being TRBD1 or TRBD2 (5 bases each). Germline CDR1 reads SGDLS; CDR2 reads YYNGEE. Trimming pared 0 bases from V and 3 bases from J, leaving 13 bases between. The CDR3 consists of 15 residues. Written as DNA, the CDR3 is TGTGCCAGCAGCGTAGGGGGGACCGCTGACTACGAGCAGTACTTC. It specifies CASSVGGTADYEQYF.

A word on this clonotype: One junction end disagrees with the germline gene, perhaps due to a read error. The chain employs TRBV20-1 and TRBJ2-7; D may be TRBD2 (5 bases). Germline values: CDR1 DFQATT, CDR2 SNEGSKA (reference sequence). The CDR3 is 14 amino acids. The CDR3: CGARDRGLSYEQYF. The CDR3 coding sequence is TGCGGTGCTAGAGATCGAGGGCTCTCCTACGAGCAGTACTTC.

This clonotype was observed a few times. The V and J genes are TRBV18 and TRBJ2-2, with 7 positions matching TRBD1. V lost 2 bases to trimming and J lost 3 bases; unmatched junction nucleotides: 3. The CDR3 covers 15 residues. CDR1 and CDR2 (germline): KGHSH, LQKENI. CDR3 region: CASSPKRGHTGELFF. The CDR3 DNA follows: TGTGCCAGCTCACCAAAAAGGGGGCACACCGGGGAGCTGTTTTTT.